These 9 T cell receptor beta chains were all obtained from the same sample, sequenced in a study of blood T cell repertoires in COVID-19. TCRdb's copy holds only in-frame clones and misses some; the assay was immunoSEQ multiplex PCR. The top ten hold about 5.2% of the sample, which has approximately 300,000 clones, about 89% seen once. Sequencing was carried out using PBMCs or T cells enriched from blood (not recorded which). The receptors come from a man aged 55 to 70 who had recovered from COVID-19.

This chain connects TRBV19 to TRBJ2-3; D might be TRBD1 (6 bases). V dropped 9 bases and J dropped 5 bases, with 21 bases sitting between them. The germline V gene encodes CDR1 LNHDA and CDR2 SQIVND (reference sequence). The CDR3 is made up of 15 amino acids. The CDR3 region is CASSRGRTVGDTQYF. The DNA of the CDR3 is TGTGCCAGCTCAAGGGGCCGGACAGTTGGAGATACGCAGTATTTT.

J is TRBJ1-1 and V is TRBV5-1, with 11 bases lining up with TRBD1. Germline loops: CDR1 SGHRS, CDR2 YFSETQ. CDR3 length equals 14 residues. V lost 4 bases and J lost 5; bases outside the gene matches: 4. The CDR3 bases are TGCGCCAGCAGCAAGGACAGGGGGCATACTGAAGCTTTCTTT. Translated: CASSKDRGHTEAFF.

CDR3 nucleotides: TGTGCCAGCAGCCCCGACACAGGGGCCTACGAGCAGTACTTC. Translation gives CASSPDTGAYEQYF. V usage is TRBV5-5 and J usage is TRBJ2-7, with 7 bases fitting TRBD1. Germline CDR1 is SGHKS and CDR2 is YYEKEE (reference sequence). The trim removed 4 bases at V and 2 bases at J, leaving 6 bases unmatched. CDR3 length: 14 amino acids.

The chain recombines TRBV14 with TRBJ1-1; D is uncertain. V was pared by 5 bases and J by 0 bases, with 13 bases between. The germline V gene encodes CDR1 SGHDN and CDR2 FVKESK. The CDR3 runs to 15 residues. The DNA for the CDR3 is TGTGCCAGCAGCAATCGGAGAGGGTTGAACACTGAAGCTTTCTTT. The encoded protein is CASSNRRGLNTEAFF.

The chain carries TRBV5-1 and TRBJ2-5; no clear D gene. Germline V gives CDR1 SGHRS, CDR2 YFSETQ. The CDR3 consists of 15 residues. V was shortened by 1 base and J by 4 bases, with 14 bases between the two germline ends. CDR3 residues: CASSLTDQAIETQYF. DNA for the CDR3: TGCGCCAGCAGCTTGACTGATCAGGCAATAGAGACCCAGTACTTC.

The chain is built from TRBV7-2 and TRBJ2-7; TRBD2 agrees at 11 bases. The CDR3 spans 18 residues. V lost 0 bases and J lost 0; bases outside the gene matches: 7. Per germline, CDR1 SGHTA and CDR2 FQGNSA. CDR3 loop: CASSLARTSGGSSYEQYF. The CDR3 nucleotides are TGTGCCAGCAGCTTAGCGCGCACTAGCGGGGGTAGCTCCTACGAGCAGTACTTC.

This sequence joins TRBV24-1 and TRBJ2-3, with 8 bases that match TRBD1. After removal of 11 bases from V and 0 bases from J, the junction contained 6 bases not matched to a gene. The CDR3 length is 14 residues. Per germline, CDR1 KGHDR and CDR2 SFDVKD. CDR3 sequence reads: CAIEGDRSTDTQYF. The CDR3 DNA reads as TGTGCCATTGAGGGGGACAGGAGCACAGATACGCAGTATTTT.

The chain links TRBV28 to TRBJ2-1; 11 bases align to TRBD2. CDR3 length equals 16 residues. From germline, CDR1 is MDHEN and CDR2 SYDVKM. The V segment lost 4 bases and the J segment 6 bases; nucleotides outside the gene matches: 8. The CDR3, as DNA: TGTGCCAGCAGTTCCCCGTTAGCGGGAGGGTTCAATGAGCAGTTCTTC. This sequence encodes CASSSPLAGGFNEQFF.

This clone was detected a few times. The chain links TRBV7-3 to TRBJ2-3; 7 nucleotides line up with TRBD2. V trimming: 5 bases; J trimming: 2 bases; junction bases outside the gene matches: 4. The length of the CDR3 is 14 residues. From germline, CDR1 is SGHTA and CDR2 FQGTGA. CDR3 region: CASSNLADTDTQYF. For the CDR3, the DNA is TGTGCCAGCAGCAACCTAGCGGACACAGATACGCAGTATTTT.